This TCR beta chain was documented in a study of cytomegalovirus exposure and HLA in healthy donors. This clone is a singleton in its sample. Antigen: not known. Study-level points and caveats: Researchers reported that a few CMV-associated chains were confirmed in vitro as CMV antigen-specific. Likely technical artifact: a cluster of highly shared sequence variants. Association with HLA alleles at 0.05 false discovery rate was found for roughly 17,000 TCR beta sequences in a later analysis.

PCR used 60 Vbeta primers and 13 Jbeta primers. Study processing details: About 10 million shared chains were among the 60 million to 80 million unique TCR beta chains that a later analysis counted. Assay used: immunoSEQ multiplex PCR; TCRdb lists only in-frame clones, some missing. D and trimming come from the DNA, and the V and J calls and clone size come from that table. The sample records roughly 160,000 clones, roughly 80% being singletons. The CDR3 spans 16 residues. Per the germline V gene, CDR1 is SNHLY and CDR2 is FYNNEI. J gave up 2 bases and V 6 bases, and 4 bases lay outside the gene matches.

This TCR was recovered from a boy between 2 and 10 years old in good health and CMV-seronegative. The chain recombines TRBV2 with TRBJ2-1; 13 nucleotides agree with TRBD2. Sequencing used PBMCs. The CDR3 loop is CASRPGTSGTYNEQFF. CDR3 in DNA: TGTGCCAGCAGGCCCGGGACTAGCGGGACCTACAATGAGCAGTTCTTC.